This is a list of T cell receptor beta chains from one sample in a study of CD8+ T cells in alopecia areata. The table came from immunoSEQ multiplex PCR; TCRdb's copy has only in-frame clones and leaves some out. This sample has under 200,000 clones, with approximately 60% found just once. The input for sequencing was CD4+ T cells sorted from blood, taken at week 24, from a patient treated with tofacitinib. The receptors derive from a human donor with alopecia areata. Each CDR3 is given with its conserved first and last residue. Not every row has a clone size; where given, it reads once, few, many or a size class.

V gene	J gene	clone size	CDR3 protein
TRBV11-3	TRBJ1-2	.	CASSPRGLQGGPNYGYTF
TRBV29-1	TRBJ2-2	.	CSVGAGTPNTGELFF
TRBV5-1	TRBJ2-7	.	CASSTTYEQYF
TRBV25-1	TRBJ2-1	.	CASSRGSSYNEQFF
TRBV11-1	TRBJ2-7	.	CASSGRTGVYEQYF
TRBV4-3	TRBJ2-5	.	CASSQGQGATETQYF
TRBV29-1	TRBJ2-7	few	CSVGDSWYEQYF
TRBV29-1	TRBJ1-1	.	CSVDPQGMNTEAFF
TRBV9	TRBJ2-5	few	CASSVVGSRQETQYF
TRBV15	TRBJ2-7	.	CATSRDSSYEQYF
TRBV29-1	TRBJ1-3	.	CSVEARHSGNTIYF
TRBV29-1	TRBJ2-3	.	CSVSDTQYF
TRBV14	TRBJ1-2	.	CASSQPGQGRGYTF
TRBV7-8	TRBJ2-7	.	CASSSGRYEQYF
TRBV9	TRBJ2-1	.	CASSVDWRQGRFSYNEQFF
TRBV7-9	TRBJ1-6	.	CASSLRPPLHPLHF
TRBV4-2	TRBJ1-6	.	CASSQDVSSYNSPLHF
TRBV29-1	TRBJ2-2	few	CSVARLGGELFF
TRBV5-1	TRBJ1-5	.	CASSLEGVNQPQHF
TRBV27	TRBJ2-2	.	CASSTGSGRAGELFF
TRBV6-1	TRBJ1-1	.	CASSEAGLEAFF
TRBV25-1	TRBJ1-1	few	CASTGKNTEAFF
TRBV5-1	TRBJ2-3	.	CASSSWGDITDTQYF
TRBV11-3	TRBJ1-1	few	CASSKRRAGDTEAFF
TRBV7-9	TRBJ2-7	.	CASSALTGRGSYEQYF
TRBV5-1	TRBJ2-3	.	CASSLADQISTDTQYF
TRBV27	TRBJ2-5	once	CASSLRGGPETQYF
TRBV20-1	TRBJ2-5	once	CSARVPETQYF
TRBV5-6	TRBJ2-5	.	CASSPGQRMGETQYF
TRBV2	TRBJ2-5	few	CASSALPGASQETQYF
TRBV30	TRBJ2-7	.	CAWRRPGGIYEQYF
TRBV7-9	TRBJ1-2	.	CASSDDRAGYTF
TRBV5-1	TRBJ1-2	few	CASSLDRPESGYTF
TRBV29-1	TRBJ1-5	.	CSVEGQVGQPQHF
TRBV29-1	TRBJ2-5	.	CSLRRGVWETQYF
TRBV2	TRBJ1-3	.	CASQIPKSSGNTIYF
TRBV11-1	TRBJ1-6	.	CASSRGRKASPLHF
TRBV30	TRBJ1-1	.	CAWIPVLRMNTEAFF